This TCR beta chain was sequenced during a study of T cell repertoires in cytomegalovirus infection. At the level of the study: Based on public TCR beta signatures, there were indications of CMV infection and of a matching HLA type. Study-level results: There were HLA-C-restricted CMV-specific TCR beta clonotypes dominating the ex vivo response.

MiXCR, run by TCRdb on the reads, gives a single entry per CDR3 protein. The sample records around 350,000 distinct CDR3 sequences, around a sixth being singletons. This clonotype was observed many times. Its antigen is not known. Unmatched junction bases numbered 4, after V lost 4 bases and J lost 4 bases. The length of the CDR3 is 16 residues. Germline CDR1 is SGHDN and CDR2 is FVKESK. The J gene is TRBJ2-1, the V gene TRBV14; TRBD2 matches at 13 bases. This TCR derives from a human donor in good health (CMV status not recorded). Some clones in this sample may be carry-over from other donors' samples. Source material: PBMCs. The DNA of the CDR3 is TGTGCCAGCAGCCCGAAGGGACTAGCGGGGTACAATGAGCAGTTCTTC. Its protein is CASSPKGLAGYNEQFF.